This T cell receptor beta chain was recovered during a study of cytomegalovirus exposure and HLA in healthy donors. Broader study findings: In vitro work confirmed that a few CMV-associated chains recognize CMV antigens.

CDR3 length: 14 amino acids. Trimming cost V 5 bases and J 8 bases, with 13 bases left between them. CDR1 and CDR2 from the germline V gene are MDHEN and SYDVKM. It was with 60 Vbeta and 13 Jbeta primers that the PCR ran. Here immunoSEQ multiplex PCR was the method, and the copy in TCRdb shows in-frame clones only, minus some. Here the sample spans 150,000 to 200,000 clones, roughly 82% being singletons. A note on this clone: The antigen is undetermined.

This chain joins TRBV28 and TRBJ1-6; D is undetermined. The source of this sequence is a girl aged 10 to 17 in good health and CMV-seropositive. Sequencing used PBMCs. DNA of the CDR3: TGTGCCAGCAGTCCTCAAGATGGCCATTCACCCCTCCACTTT. Translated, it gives CASSPQDGHSPLHF.